One sample yielded the 18 T cell receptor beta chains listed below, sequenced in a study of blood T cell repertoires in COVID-19. The protocol was immunoSEQ multiplex PCR, while the TCRdb copy is restricted to in-frame clones and leaves out a portion. The sample carries around 170,000 clones, roughly 84% recorded once. Sequencing was carried out using peripheral blood. The receptor set was obtained from a human donor in a cohort sampled during active COVID-19.

The rearrangement links TRBV7-2 to TRBJ1-2; weak D call: TRBD1 (6 bases). Deletions cut 5 bases from V and 2 bases from J, with 15 bases between. Germline CDR1 SGHTA, CDR2 FQGNSA. The CDR3 has 15 residues. The CDR3 DNA reads as TGTGCCAGCAGCATTAGGGACATTACCAACTATGGCTACACCTTC. It specifies CASSIRDITNYGYTF.

The chain links TRBV18 to TRBJ2-1; TRBD1 is a possible D gene (7 bases). Trimming took off 3 bases at V and 6 bases at J, with 24 bases between the two ends. CDR1 KGHSH and CDR2 LQKENI come from the germline V gene. The CDR3 has 18 amino acids. CDR3 in DNA: TGTGCCAGCTCACCGCCAAAAGGAGGGGGCCCCTATCTCAATGAGCAGTTCTTC. Translation: CASSPPKGGGPYLNEQFF.

The chain uses TRBV27 and TRBJ2-7; TRBD1 agrees at 10 bases. Per the germline V gene, CDR1 is MNHEY and CDR2 is SMNVEV (reference sequence). This CDR3 has 13 residues. J was trimmed by 5 bases and V by 8 bases; bases with no gene match: 6. CDR3 region: CASGRDRGHEQYF. CDR3 bases: TGTGCCAGCGGCCGGGACAGGGGTCACGAGCAGTACTTC.

The chain recombines TRBV7-9 with TRBJ2-1, with 7 positions matching TRBD2. The CDR3 loop spans 14 amino acids. Germline V gene data show CDR1 as SEHNR and CDR2 as FQNEAQ (reference sequence). V lost 2 bases and J lost 8; bases outside the gene matches: 6. CDR3 loop: CASSLTLGGYEQFF. The CDR3, as DNA: TGTGCCAGCAGCTTAACCCTGGGGGGGTATGAGCAGTTCTTC.

The J gene is TRBJ2-2, the V gene TRBV12-2; TRBD2, the table's D call, lacks a check against the DNA. TRBV12-2 is listed as a pseudogene. The CDR3 is made up of 17 amino acids. CDR3 residues: CASRLACAHAGAGELFF. CDR3 DNA sequence: TGTGCAAGTCGCTTAGCCTGCGCGCACGCGGGGGCCGGGGAGCTGTTTTTT.

This rearrangement joins TRBV11-2 to TRBJ1-4; 7 positions agree with TRBD1. The CDR3 extends over 14 amino acids. Trimming cost V 5 bases and J 6 bases; bases outside gene matches: 6. Germline-derived CDR1 and CDR2 are SGHAT and FQNNGV. CDR3 nucleotide sequence: TGTGCCAGCAGCCGTCCAGGGGGTTATGAAAAACTGTTTTTT. Its translation: CASSRPGGYEKLFF.

This chain links TRBV28 with TRBJ1-5; 7 bases line up with TRBD1. CDR1 is MDHEN and CDR2 is SYDVKM in the germline V gene. V was pared by 7 bases and J by 1 base, with 10 bases of the junction left unmatched. There are 16 residues in the CDR3. The CDR3, as DNA: TGTGCCAGCACCTACCACAGGGGTGCGAGCAATCAGCCCCAGCATTTT. This translates into CASTYHRGASNQPQHF. Full variable domain (missing parts from reference TRBV28 and TRBJ1-5): DVKVTQSSRYLVKRTGEKVFLECVQDMDHENMFWYRQDPGLGLRLIYFSYDVKMKEKGDIPEGYSVSREKKERFSLILESASTNQTSMYLCASTYHRGASNQPQHFGDGTRLSIL.

This clone was found once. The chain is built from TRBV18 and TRBJ1-1; 9 bases are a match to TRBD1. This CDR3 comprises 15 residues. V lost 4 bases and J lost 0; bases outside the gene matches: 3. Per the germline V gene, CDR1 is KGHSH and CDR2 is LQKENI. The CDR3 loop reads CASSLGTGLNTEAFF. The CDR3 coding sequence is TGTGCCAGCTCACTTGGGACAGGGTTGAACACTGAAGCTTTCTTT.

The chain carries TRBV28 and TRBJ2-7; 10 bases map to TRBD2. This CDR3 contains 15 residues. V shed 5 bases and J 7 bases; nucleotides not matched to a gene: 11. The germline CDR1 and CDR2 sequences are MDHEN and SYDVKM. CDR3 DNA sequence: TGTGCCAGCAGTCCCCGACTAGCGGGCACAGGGGAGCAGTACTTC. The encoded protein is CASSPRLAGTGEQYF.

Points on this clone: One end of the junction does not line up with germline, which may come from a read error. This chain connects TRBV7-2 to TRBJ2-7; a possible D gene is TRBD2 (5 bases). Germline loops: CDR1 SGHTA, CDR2 FQGNSA. CDR3 length: 12 residues. The CDR3 sequence is CASRLGGYEQYF. The DNA of the CDR3 is TGTGCCAGCAGATTAGGAGGCTACGAGCAGTACTTC.

The chain carries TRBV7-8 and TRBJ2-7; 11 bases map to TRBD2. Trimming removed 5 bases from V and 3 bases from J; junction bases left unmatched: 6. The CDR3 has 15 residues. CDR1 and CDR2 (germline): SGHVS, FQNEAQ. In DNA form, the CDR3 reads TGTGCCAGCAGCACCCGACTAGCGGGAAACTACGAGCAGTACTTC. It encodes CASSTRLAGNYEQYF.

The chain combines TRBV5-1 with TRBJ2-5, with TRBD1 identical over 7 bases. CDR1 is SGHRS, CDR2 YFSETQ, per germline. With 4 bases clipped from V and 2 bases from J, the junction kept 8 bases outside the gene matches. The CDR3 runs 15 residues. In DNA form, the CDR3 reads TGCGCCAGCAGCAAAACCGGGACAGCACAAGAGACCCAGTACTTC. Translating gives CASSKTGTAQETQYF.

This chain uses TRBV9 with TRBJ1-2; 7 bases fit TRBD1. The CDR3 is 14 residues long. From germline, CDR1 is SGDLS and CDR2 YYNGEE. V lost 4 bases to trimming and J lost 4 bases; unmatched junction nucleotides: 7. CDR3 nucleotides: TGTGCCAGCAGCCCTTCGGACAGGACCTATGGCTACACCTTC. Translating it yields CASSPSDRTYGYTF. Full variable domain (missing parts from reference TRBV9 and TRBJ1-2): DSGVTQTPKHLITATGQRVTLRCSPRSGDLSVYWYQQSLDQGLQFLIQYYNGEERAKGNILERFSAQQFPDLHSELNLSSLELGDSALYFCASSPSDRTYGYTFGSGTRLTVV.

V and J are TRBV18 and TRBJ2-7; possible D gene TRBD1, 6 bases. The ends were cut back, 0 bases at V and 3 bases at J, with 15 bases in the middle. This CDR3 has 16 residues. Germline CDR1 and CDR2: KGHSH and LQKENI. CDR3 residues: CASSPPKQGYGYEQYF. The CDR3 DNA sequence: TGTGCCAGCTCACCACCGAAACAGGGTTATGGCTACGAGCAGTACTTC.

V gene TRBV7-9 combines with J gene TRBJ2-4; 15 nucleotides line up with TRBD2. In germline, CDR1 is SEHNR, CDR2 FQNEAQ (reference sequence). With V trimmed by 1 base and J by 0 bases, 4 bases remained unmatched. The CDR3 covers 19 residues. The CDR3 spells CASSLVGTSGGLAKNIQYF. CDR3 sequence (DNA): TGTGCCAGCAGCTTAGTCGGGACTAGCGGGGGGCTAGCCAAAAACATTCAGTACTTC.

This clone was observed once. The chain uses TRBV5-1 and TRBJ2-3; D possibly corresponds to TRBD1 (6 bases). The CDR3 has 14 residues. Germline assignment: CDR1 SGHRS and CDR2 YFSETQ. V was cut by 0 bases and J by 4 bases, with 9 bases left in between. DNA of the CDR3: TGCGCCAGCAGCTTGGTCGGACAGTCAGATACGCAGTATTTT. Protein product: CASSLVGQSDTQYF.

This chain links TRBV10-2 with TRBJ2-5; 11 nucleotides line up with TRBD2. V lost 2 bases and J lost 1; bases outside the gene matches: 3. The germline V gene has CDR1 WSHSY and CDR2 SAAADI. This CDR3 is 16 amino acids long. The CDR3 sequence is CASSEPGLAAQETQYF. The CDR3 nucleotides read TGCGCCAGCAGTGAGCCGGGACTAGCGGCCCAAGAGACCCAGTACTTC.

The chain combines TRBV7-2 with TRBJ2-2; a possible D gene is TRBD1 (6 bases). The CDR3 covers 15 residues. The ends were cut back, 6 bases at V and 4 bases at J, with 15 bases in the middle. Germline-derived CDR1 and CDR2 are SGHTA and FQGNSA. The CDR3 spells CASSYIQGSTGELFF. Here the CDR3 DNA reads TGTGCCAGCAGTTACATACAGGGTAGCACCGGGGAGCTGTTTTTT.